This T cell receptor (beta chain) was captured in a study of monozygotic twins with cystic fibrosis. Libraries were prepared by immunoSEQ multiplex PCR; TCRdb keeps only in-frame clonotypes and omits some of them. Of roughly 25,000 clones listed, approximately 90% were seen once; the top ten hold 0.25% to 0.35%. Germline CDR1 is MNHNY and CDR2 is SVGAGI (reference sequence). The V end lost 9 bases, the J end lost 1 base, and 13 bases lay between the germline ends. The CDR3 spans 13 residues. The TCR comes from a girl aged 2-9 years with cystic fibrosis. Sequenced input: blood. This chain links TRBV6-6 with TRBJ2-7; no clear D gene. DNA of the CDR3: TGTGCCAGTAGTCCAACCCGGTCCTACGAGCAGTACTTC. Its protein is CASSPTRSYEQYF.